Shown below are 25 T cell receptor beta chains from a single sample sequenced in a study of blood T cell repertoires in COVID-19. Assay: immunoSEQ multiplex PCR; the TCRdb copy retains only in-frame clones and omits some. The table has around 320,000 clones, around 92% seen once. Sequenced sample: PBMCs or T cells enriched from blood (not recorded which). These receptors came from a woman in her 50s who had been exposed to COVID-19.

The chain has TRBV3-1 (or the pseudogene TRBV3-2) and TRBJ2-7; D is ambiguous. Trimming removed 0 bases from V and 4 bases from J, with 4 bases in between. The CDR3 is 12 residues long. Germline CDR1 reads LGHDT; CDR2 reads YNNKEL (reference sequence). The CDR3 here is CASSQESYEQYF. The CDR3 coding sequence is TGTGCCAGCAGCCAAGAGAGTTACGAGCAGTACTTC.

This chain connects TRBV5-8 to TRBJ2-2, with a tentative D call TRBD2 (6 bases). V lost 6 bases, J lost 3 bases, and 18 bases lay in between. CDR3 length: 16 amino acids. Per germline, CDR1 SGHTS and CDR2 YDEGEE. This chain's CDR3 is CASTRPDYQYTGELFF. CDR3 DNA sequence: TGTGCCAGCACCCGGCCGGACTATCAATACACCGGGGAGCTGTTTTTT.

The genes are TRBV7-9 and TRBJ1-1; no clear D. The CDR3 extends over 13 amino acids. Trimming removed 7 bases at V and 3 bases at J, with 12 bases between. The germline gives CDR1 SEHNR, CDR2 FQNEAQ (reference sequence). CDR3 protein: CASTMRADTEAFF. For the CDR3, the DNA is TGTGCCAGCACCATGCGAGCGGACACTGAAGCTTTCTTT.

CDR3 loop: CASSFRTGGSQPQHF. The CDR3 DNA sequence: TGTGCCAGCAGTTTCCGGACAGGGGGCAGTCAGCCCCAGCATTTT. The gene calls are TRBV28 and TRBJ1-5; 11 nucleotides match TRBD1. After removal of 3 bases from V and 6 bases from J, the junction contained 4 bases not matched to a gene. Germline V gene sequence: CDR1 MDHEN, CDR2 SYDVKM. This CDR3 spans 15 amino acids.

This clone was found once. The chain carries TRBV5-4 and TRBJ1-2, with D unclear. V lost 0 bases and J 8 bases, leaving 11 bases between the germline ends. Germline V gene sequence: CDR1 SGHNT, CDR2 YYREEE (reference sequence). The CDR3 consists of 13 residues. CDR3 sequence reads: CASSLVARGGYTF. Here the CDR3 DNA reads TGTGCCAGCAGCTTGGTAGCCAGAGGCGGCTACACCTTC.

The CDR3 is CAWSVPAPGGYEKLFF. CDR3 DNA: TGTGCCTGGAGTGTACCCGCCCCAGGTGGGTATGAAAAACTGTTTTTT. The chain has TRBV30 and TRBJ1-4; no firm D call. V gave up 0 bases and J gave up 6 bases, with 17 bases separating them. The CDR3 runs to 16 residues. Germline assignment: CDR1 GTSNPN and CDR2 SVGIG (reference sequence).

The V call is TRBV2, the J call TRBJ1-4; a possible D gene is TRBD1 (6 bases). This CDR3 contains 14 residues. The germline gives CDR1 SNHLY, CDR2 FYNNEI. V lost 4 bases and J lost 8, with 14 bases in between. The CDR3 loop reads CASSVAGAYEKLFF. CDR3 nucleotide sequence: TGTGCCAGCAGTGTGGCAGGGGCATACGAAAAACTGTTTTTT. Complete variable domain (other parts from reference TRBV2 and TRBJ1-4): EPEVTQTPSHQVTQMGQEVILRCVPISNHLYFYWYRQILGQKVEFLVSFYNNEISEKSEIFDDQFSVERPDGSNFTLKIRSTKLEDSAMYFCASSVAGAYEKLFFGSGTQLSVL.

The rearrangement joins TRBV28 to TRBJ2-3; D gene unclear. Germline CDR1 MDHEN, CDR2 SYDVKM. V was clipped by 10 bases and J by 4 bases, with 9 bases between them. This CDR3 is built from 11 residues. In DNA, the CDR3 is TGTGCCATCCTCTCGGCAGATACGCAGTATTTT. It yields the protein CAILSADTQYF.

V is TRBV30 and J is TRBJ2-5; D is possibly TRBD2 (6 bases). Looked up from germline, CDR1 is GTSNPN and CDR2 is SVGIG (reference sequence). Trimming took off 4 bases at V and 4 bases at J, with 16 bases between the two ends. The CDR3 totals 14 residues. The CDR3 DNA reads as TGTGCCTGGAACAAAATCGGACTACGAGAGACCCAGTACTTC. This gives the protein CAWNKIGLRETQYF. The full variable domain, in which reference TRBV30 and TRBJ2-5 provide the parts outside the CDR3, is SQTIHQWPATLVQPVGSPLSLECTVEGTSNPNLYWYRQAAGRGLQLLFYSVGIGQISSEVPQNLSASRPQDRQFILSSKKLLLSDSGFYLCAWNKIGLRETQYFGPGTRLLVL.

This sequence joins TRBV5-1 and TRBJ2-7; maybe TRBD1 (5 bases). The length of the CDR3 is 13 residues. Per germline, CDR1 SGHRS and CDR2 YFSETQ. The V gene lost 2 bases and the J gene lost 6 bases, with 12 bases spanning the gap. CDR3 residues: CASSLQRGSEQYF. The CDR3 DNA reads TGCGCCAGCAGCTTACAAAGGGGAAGCGAGCAGTACTTC.

This chain's CDR3 is CASSQGHSGGLTDTQYF. The DNA of the CDR3 is TGTGCCAGCAGCCAAGGACATAGCGGGGGCCTCACAGATACGCAGTATTTT. The chain recombines TRBV4-2 with TRBJ2-3; 9 nucleotides agree with TRBD2. Germline CDR1 LGHNA, CDR2 YNFKEQ. V lost 1 base to trimming and J lost 2 bases; unmatched junction nucleotides: 7. The CDR3 runs 17 residues.

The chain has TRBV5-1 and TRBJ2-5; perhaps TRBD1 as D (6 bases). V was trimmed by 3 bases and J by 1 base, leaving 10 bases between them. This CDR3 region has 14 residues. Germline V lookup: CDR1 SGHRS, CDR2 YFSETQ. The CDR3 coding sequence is TGCGCCAGCAGCTCCACAGGGTCCCAAGAGACCCAGTACTTC. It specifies CASSSTGSQETQYF.

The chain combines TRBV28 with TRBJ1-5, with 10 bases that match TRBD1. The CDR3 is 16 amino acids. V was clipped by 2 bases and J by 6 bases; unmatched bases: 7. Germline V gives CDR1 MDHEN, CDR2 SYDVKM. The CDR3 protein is CASSLGATGGVQPQHF. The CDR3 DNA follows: TGTGCCAGCAGTTTAGGGGCGACAGGGGGCGTTCAGCCCCAGCATTTT. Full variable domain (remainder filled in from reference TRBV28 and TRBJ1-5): DVKVTQSSRYLVKRTGEKVFLECVQDMDHENMFWYRQDPGLGLRLIYFSYDVKMKEKGDIPEGYSVSREKKERFSLILESASTNQTSMYLCASSLGATGGVQPQHFGDGTRLSIL.

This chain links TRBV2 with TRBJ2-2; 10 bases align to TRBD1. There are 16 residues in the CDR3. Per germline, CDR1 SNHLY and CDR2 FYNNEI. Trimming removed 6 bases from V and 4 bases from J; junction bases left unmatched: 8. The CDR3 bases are TGTGCCAGCAGCACGGGACAGGGGACGGCCACCGGGGAGCTGTTTTTT. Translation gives CASSTGQGTATGELFF.

The CDR3 spells CASSSLQGSALHF. DNA for the CDR3: TGTGCCAGCAGCTCGCTACAGGGGTCGGCCCTCCACTTT. The genes are TRBV5-6 and TRBJ1-6, with 7 bases lining up with TRBD1. V shed 3 bases, J shed 14 bases, and the junction held 8 bases outside the gene matches. The CDR3 loop spans 13 amino acids. Germline CDR1 SGHDT, CDR2 YYEEEE.

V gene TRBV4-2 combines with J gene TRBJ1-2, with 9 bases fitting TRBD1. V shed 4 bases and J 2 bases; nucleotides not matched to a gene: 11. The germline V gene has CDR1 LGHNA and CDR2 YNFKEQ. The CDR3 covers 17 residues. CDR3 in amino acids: CASSPTGQGLLNYGYTF. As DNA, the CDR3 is TGTGCCAGCAGCCCTACAGGACAGGGGCTCCTCAACTATGGCTACACCTTC.

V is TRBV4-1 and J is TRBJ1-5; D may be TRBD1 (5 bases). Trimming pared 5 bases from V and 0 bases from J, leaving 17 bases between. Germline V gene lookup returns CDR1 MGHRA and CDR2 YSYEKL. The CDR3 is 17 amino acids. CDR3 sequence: CASSAHGGSSSNQPQHF. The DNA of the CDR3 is TGCGCCAGCAGCGCCCACGGGGGATCTTCTAGCAATCAGCCCCAGCATTTT.

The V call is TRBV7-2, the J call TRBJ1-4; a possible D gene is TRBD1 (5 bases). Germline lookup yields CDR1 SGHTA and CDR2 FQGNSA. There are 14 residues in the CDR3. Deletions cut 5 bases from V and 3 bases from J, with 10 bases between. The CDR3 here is CASSLGGANEKLFF. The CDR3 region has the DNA TGTGCCAGCAGCCTCGGGGGGGCTAATGAAAAACTGTTTTTT.

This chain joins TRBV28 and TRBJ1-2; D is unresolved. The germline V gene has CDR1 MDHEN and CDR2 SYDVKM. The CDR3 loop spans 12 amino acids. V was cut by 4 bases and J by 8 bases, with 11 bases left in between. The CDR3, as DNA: TGTGCCAGCAGTTCCGCCCGAGGGGGCTACACCTTC. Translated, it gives CASSSARGGYTF.

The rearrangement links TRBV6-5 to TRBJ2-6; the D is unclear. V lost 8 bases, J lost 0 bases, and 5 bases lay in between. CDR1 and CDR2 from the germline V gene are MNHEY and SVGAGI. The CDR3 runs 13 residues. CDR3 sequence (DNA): TGTGCCAGCCAATCCTCTGGGGCCAACGTCCTGACTTTC. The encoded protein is CASQSSGANVLTF.

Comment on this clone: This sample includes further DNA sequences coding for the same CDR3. The chain's CDR3 is CASRSRDRGFGNSPLHF. The DNA for the CDR3 is TGTGCCAGTAGGAGCCGGGACAGGGGATTTGGTAATTCACCCCTCCACTTT. V is TRBV2 and J is TRBJ1-6; 10 positions match TRBD1. Germline V gene data show CDR1 as SNHLY and CDR2 as FYNNEI. The J segment lost 6 bases and the V segment lost 9 bases, leaving 14 bases of the junction unmatched. This CDR3 is 17 amino acids long.

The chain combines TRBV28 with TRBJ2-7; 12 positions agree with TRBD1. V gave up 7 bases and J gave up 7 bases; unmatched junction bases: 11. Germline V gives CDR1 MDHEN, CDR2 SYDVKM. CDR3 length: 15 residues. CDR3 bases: TGTGCCAGCACCCGCCCGGGACAGGGGGCGGGAGAGCAGTACTTC. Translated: CASTRPGQGAGEQYF.

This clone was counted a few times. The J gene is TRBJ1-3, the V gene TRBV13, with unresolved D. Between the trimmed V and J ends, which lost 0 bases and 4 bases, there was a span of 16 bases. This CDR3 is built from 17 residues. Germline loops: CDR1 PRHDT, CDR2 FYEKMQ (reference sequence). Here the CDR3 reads CASSLGSHPRSGNTIYF. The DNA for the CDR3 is TGTGCCAGCAGCTTAGGCTCCCATCCGCGGTCCGGAAACACCATATATTTT.

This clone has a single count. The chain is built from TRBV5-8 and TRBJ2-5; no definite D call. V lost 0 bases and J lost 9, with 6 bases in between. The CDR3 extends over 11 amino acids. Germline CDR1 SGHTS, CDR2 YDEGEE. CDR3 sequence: CASSLAEAQYF. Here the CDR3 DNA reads TGTGCCAGCAGCTTGGCCGAGGCCCAGTACTTC.

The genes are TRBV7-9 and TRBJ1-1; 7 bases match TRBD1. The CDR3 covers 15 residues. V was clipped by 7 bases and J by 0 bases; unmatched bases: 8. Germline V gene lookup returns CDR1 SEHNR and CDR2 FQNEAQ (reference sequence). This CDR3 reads CASMKGTAMNTEAFF. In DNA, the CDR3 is TGTGCCAGCATGAAGGGGACAGCCATGAACACTGAAGCTTTCTTT.